Listed here are 31 T cell receptor beta chains from one sample, sequenced in a study of metastatic and nonmetastatic thyroid tumors. Via MiXCR, TCRdb re-called the PCR reads. Of 15,000 or so clones in the sample, 25% to 30% were seen once. No treatment of any kind had been given to any patient before thyroid surgery. Sequenced sample: tumor tissue. Receptors were obtained from a male donor with papillary thyroid cancer or a benign thyroid nodule (not recorded which). Some clones in this sample may be carry-over from other donors' samples.

There are a few counts of this clone. This chain links TRBV27 with TRBJ2-7; TRBD1 aligns across 7 bases. The germline V gene encodes CDR1 MNHEY and CDR2 SMNVEV (reference sequence). V shed 2 bases, J shed 4 bases, and the junction held 8 bases outside the gene matches. The CDR3 runs to 15 residues. As DNA, the CDR3 is TGTGCCAGCAGTTTAACGACAGGGACGGTTTACGAGCAGTACTTC. It codes for CASSLTTGTVYEQYF.

This clone was seen many times. This chain links TRBV27 with TRBJ2-3, with D tentatively TRBD1 (7 bases). Deletions cut 4 bases from V and 6 bases from J, with 23 bases between. CDR1 and CDR2 from the germline V gene are MNHEY and SMNVEV (reference sequence). The CDR3 runs 17 residues. In DNA, the CDR3 is TGTGCCAGCAGTTCCTTGGGCAGGGGGGAGGTTATCGATACGCAGTATTTT. Translation gives CASSSLGRGEVIDTQYF.

The chain carries TRBV30 and TRBJ1-2; 8 nucleotides match TRBD1. CDR3 size: 14 residues. The junction had 11 bases not matched to a gene; V was cut back by 5 bases and J by 6 bases. Germline values: CDR1 GTSNPN, CDR2 SVGIG (reference sequence). The CDR3: CAWAPGTGGNGYTF. CDR3 sequence (DNA): TGTGCCTGGGCCCCCGGGACAGGAGGAAATGGCTACACCTTC.

The table lists this clone with a few counts. The chain links TRBV15 to TRBJ2-7, with D possibly TRBD1 on 6 matching bases. Trimming removed 6 bases from V and 3 bases from J, with 12 bases in between. CDR3 length equals 13 residues. Germline V gene lookup returns CDR1 LNHNV and CDR2 YYDKDF (reference sequence). CDR3 loop: CATRATGCYEQYF. The DNA for the CDR3 is TGTGCCACCAGAGCTACAGGGTGCTACGAGCAGTACTTC.

This clone is medium-sized. J is TRBJ2-5 and V is TRBV5-1; 9 bases are a match to TRBD2. The CDR3 extends over 16 amino acids. Germline trimming cut 6 bases from V and 1 base from J; bases unmatched to any gene: 10. CDR1 is SGHRS, CDR2 YFSETQ, per germline. This CDR3 is CASISVAGASQETQYF. The CDR3 DNA sequence: TGCGCCAGCATCTCCGTAGCGGGAGCGTCCCAAGAGACCCAGTACTTC.

The CDR3 nucleotides are TGTGCCAGTAGAGACCGAGGGGGGAACACTGAAGCTTTCTTT. This translates into CASRDRGGNTEAFF. The chain combines TRBV19 with TRBJ1-1; D perhaps matches TRBD1 (6 bases). The germline V gene encodes CDR1 LNHDA and CDR2 SQIVND (reference sequence). This CDR3 region has 14 residues. V was trimmed by 6 bases and J by 1 base, leaving 12 bases between them.

This chain links TRBV28 with TRBJ1-6; the D gene is possibly TRBD1 (6 bases). Trimming pared 11 bases from V and 2 bases from J, leaving 13 bases between. In germline, CDR1 is MDHEN, CDR2 SYDVKM. The length of the CDR3 is 14 residues. The CDR3 DNA is TGTGCCTCGGGGGGGGGCACCTATAATTCACCCCTCCACTTT. Protein sequence: CASGGGTYNSPLHF.

This clone was seen ten or more times. A much larger clone differs from this one at a single base, so this may be a read error. CDR3 in DNA: TGCAGTGCTAGGAGAAGCGGGAGGTGGTACGAGCAGTACTTC. Translated, it gives CSARRSGRWYEQYF. The chain has TRBV20-1 and TRBJ2-7, with 9 bases matching TRBD2. The CDR3 spans 14 residues. Germline-derived CDR1 and CDR2 are DFQATT and SNEGSKA (reference sequence). The J segment lost 4 bases and the V segment lost 3 bases, leaving 7 bases of the junction unmatched.

This clone showed up many times. This chain joins TRBV19 and TRBJ1-1; the match to TRBD1 covers 8 bases. The germline V gene has CDR1 LNHDA and CDR2 SQIVND (reference sequence). Trimming at V came to 4 bases and at J to 4 bases, leaving 8 bases not matched to a gene. The CDR3 has 15 amino acids. CDR3 residues: CASSNQGAMGTEAFF. DNA of the CDR3: TGTGCCAGTAGTAACCAGGGGGCTATGGGCACTGAAGCTTTCTTT.

CDR3 in amino acids: CASSSPPPRPNQPQHF. The CDR3 coding sequence is TGTGCCAGCAGCTCCCCCCCCCCGCGGCCCAATCAGCCCCAGCATTTT. The rearrangement links TRBV7-3 to TRBJ1-5, with D unresolved. The CDR3 runs 16 residues. CDR1 SGHTA and CDR2 FQGTGA come from the germline V gene. Trimming took 4 bases from V and 3 from J, leaving 16 bases between them.

This clone was seen a few times. V gene TRBV12-3 or TRBV12-4 combines with J gene TRBJ2-7, with a tentative D call TRBD1 (5 bases). The CDR3 contains 14 residues. Trimming left V 3 bases short and J 4 bases short, with 13 bases between. CDR3 sequence (DNA): TGTGCCAGCAGTTTTAGACAGTCCATGTACGAGCAGTACTTC. This gives the protein CASSFRQSMYEQYF.

This clone was counted between two and nine times. V usage is TRBV12-3 or TRBV12-4 and J usage is TRBJ2-7; D is unclear. The CDR3 is made up of 12 amino acids. Trimming took 4 bases from V and 3 from J, leaving 7 bases between them. CDR3 nucleotide sequence: TGTGCCAGCAGTTCAGACGGCTACGAGCAGTACTTC. Translating gives CASSSDGYEQYF.

Ten or more counts support this clone. The V and J genes are TRBV11-2 and TRBJ2-7, with unresolved D. V shed 3 bases and J shed 2 bases, with 5 bases lying between them. This CDR3 has 12 amino acids. CDR1 and CDR2 (germline): SGHAT, FQNNGV. CDR3 coding DNA: TGTGCCAGCAGCTTCCTTCCCTACGAGCAGTACTTC. Its protein is CASSFLPYEQYF.

This clone occurred a few times. A read error is possible here, since a much larger clone lies one base away. The J gene is TRBJ2-3, the V gene TRBV5-1; perhaps D is TRBD1 or TRBD2 (6 bases each). The CDR3 covers 16 residues. From germline, CDR1 is SGHRS and CDR2 YFSETQ. V lost 5 bases and J 2 bases, leaving 18 bases between the germline ends. CDR3 bases: TGCGCCAGCAGATTTGGGGGGCTTACTATCACAGATACGCAGTATTTT. This codes for CASRFGGLTITDTQYF.

The genes are TRBV5-1 and TRBJ1-2; 8 nucleotides match TRBD1. Per germline, CDR1 SGHRS and CDR2 YFSETQ. V lost 2 bases, J lost 7 bases, and 10 bases stayed unmatched. This CDR3 is 15 amino acids long. The CDR3 is CASSLTLGQGGGYTF. The CDR3 DNA reads as TGCGCCAGCAGCTTAACATTAGGACAGGGCGGTGGCTACACCTTC.

This clone ranks as medium-sized. The V gene is TRBV10-3, the J gene TRBJ2-1; 7 bases align to TRBD1. The V gene's germline CDR1 is ENHRY and CDR2 SYGVKD. V shed 6 bases, J shed 4 bases, and the junction held 9 bases outside the gene matches. The CDR3 runs 15 residues. CDR3 coding DNA: TGTGCCATCAGGTTAGGGACAGCTAAGTACAATGAGCAGTTCTTC. It yields the protein CAIRLGTAKYNEQFF.

This clone was found many times. J is TRBJ1-1 and V is TRBV19; no clear D. This CDR3 spans 15 amino acids. Deletions cut 6 bases from V and 3 bases from J, with 17 bases between. Germline CDR1 and CDR2: LNHDA and SQIVND (reference sequence). The CDR3 nucleotides are TGTGCCAGTAGATCCGGCATGAGGTGGGACACTGAAGCTTTCTTT. This translates into CASRSGMRWDTEAFF.

The gene calls are TRBV5-1 and TRBJ2-3; maybe TRBD2 (5 bases). Trimming took 4 bases from V and 1 from J, leaving 16 bases between them. This CDR3 spans 16 amino acids. Germline V gene lookup returns CDR1 SGHRS and CDR2 YFSETQ. The CDR3 loop reads CASSPGLANGTDTQYF. CDR3 bases: TGCGCCAGCAGCCCGGGGTTAGCGAATGGCACAGATACGCAGTATTTT.

The chain recombines TRBV25-1 with TRBJ2-7, with TRBD1 matching 7 bases. The germline CDR1 and CDR2 sequences are MGHDK and SYGVNS. The CDR3 consists of 14 residues. V dropped 10 bases and J dropped 2; count of bases not matched to a gene: 11. CDR3 sequence: CATSNHRGAYEQYF. DNA of the CDR3: TGTGCCACCAGCAATCACAGGGGAGCCTACGAGCAGTACTTC.

This clone has just a few counts. In DNA form, the CDR3 reads TGTGCCAGCAGTCTGCGAACAGGGTCGAGTTCAGATACGCAGTATTTT. Its protein product is CASSLRTGSSSDTQYF. This sequence joins TRBV12-3 or TRBV12-4 and TRBJ2-3; tentative D call: TRBD1 (6 bases). The CDR3 runs 16 residues. The V end was cut by 5 bases, the J end by 4 bases, with 19 bases between.

The rearrangement uses TRBV19 and TRBJ1-6; no clear D gene. Trimming cost V 5 bases and J 7 bases, with 6 bases left between them. CDR1 is LNHDA, CDR2 SQIVND, per germline (reference sequence). This CDR3 has 12 amino acids. This CDR3 reads CASSSANSPLHF. Written as DNA, the CDR3 is TGTGCCAGTAGTTCCGCAAATTCACCCCTCCACTTT.

The J gene is TRBJ1-3, the V gene TRBV5-1; 7 positions match TRBD1. The CDR3 consists of 16 residues. Germline trimming cut 3 bases from V and 2 bases from J; bases unmatched to any gene: 8. Germline V gene data show CDR1 as SGHRS and CDR2 as YFSETQ. The CDR3 DNA is TGCGCCAGCAGCTCGTTGCCAGGGGGACCTGGAAACACCATATATTTT. Translation: CASSSLPGGPGNTIYF.

The sample holds a few counts of this clone. The chain employs TRBV2 and TRBJ2-1; 8 positions match TRBD2. Germline trimming cut 2 bases from V and 5 bases from J; bases unmatched to any gene: 2. The germline CDR1 and CDR2 sequences are SNHLY and FYNNEI. The CDR3 has 14 amino acids. CDR3 region: CASSEIAGHNEQFF. The DNA of the CDR3 is TGTGCCAGCAGTGAAATAGCGGGGCACAATGAGCAGTTCTTC.

This clone was detected many times. The chain is built from TRBV4-1 and TRBJ2-5, with TRBD2 identical over 8 bases. Germline CDR1 is MGHRA and CDR2 is YSYEKL. This CDR3 has 17 amino acids. V lost 2 bases and J lost 2; bases outside the gene matches: 10. CDR3 nucleotide sequence: TGCGCCAGCAGCCAATATGAGCGGGGGACCTTGCAAGAGACCCAGTACTTC. It yields the protein CASSQYERGTLQETQYF.

This clone was found many times. Other DNA sequences in this specimen translate into the identical CDR3. The chain links TRBV6-4 to TRBJ1-1, with D possibly TRBD1 on 5 matching bases. CDR1 is MRHNA, CDR2 SNTAGT, per germline. This CDR3 is 13 amino acids long. The V and J ends lost 2 bases and 2 bases respectively, with 6 bases between them. The DNA for the CDR3 is TGTGCCAGCAGTGACCGGGACAACACTGAAGCTTTCTTT. It is translated as CASSDRDNTEAFF.

In this sample, this clone turned up many times. The chain couples TRBV7-9 to TRBJ1-4, with D possibly matching TRBD1 (5 bases). This CDR3 has 12 amino acids. The germline V gene has CDR1 SEHNR and CDR2 FQNEAQ (reference sequence). Deletions cut 5 bases from V and 11 bases from J, with 12 bases between. For the CDR3, the DNA is TGTGCCAGCAGCCCAAGGGGCACGAAACTGTTTTTT. Protein product: CASSPRGTKLFF.

The chain combines TRBV20-1 with TRBJ2-2, with TRBD2 matching 9 bases. CDR3 length: 16 residues. The germline V gene has CDR1 DFQATT and CDR2 SNEGSKA (reference sequence). J was trimmed by 4 bases and V by 0 bases; bases with no gene match: 6. The CDR3 loop is CSARDSEAGGTGELFF. The CDR3 bases are TGCAGTGCTAGAGATTCGGAAGCGGGGGGCACCGGGGAGCTGTTTTTT.

This clone was detected many times. The sample holds other DNA sequences that translate to the same CDR3. The chain combines TRBV24-1 with TRBJ2-1; 7 nucleotides line up with TRBD2. This CDR3 is built from 15 residues. CDR1 is KGHDR, CDR2 SFDVKD, per germline. V was pared by 3 bases and J by 5 bases, with 6 bases of the junction left unmatched. CDR3 sequence (DNA): TGTGCCACCAGTGATCTCGGGCTAGCGGACAATGAGCAGTTCTTC. This encodes CATSDLGLADNEQFF.

In its sample, this clone was seen many times. The chain's CDR3 is CASSHQGGGEQFF. Written as DNA, the CDR3 is TGTGCCAGCAGCCATCAAGGTGGGGGTGAGCAGTTCTTC. The chain links TRBV7-3 to TRBJ2-1, with D tentatively TRBD1 or TRBD2 (5 bases each). Germline V gene lookup returns CDR1 SGHTA and CDR2 FQGTGA. V shed 5 bases and J shed 9 bases, with 14 bases lying between them. This CDR3 spans 13 amino acids.

This clone is medium-sized within its sample. J is TRBJ2-7 and V is TRBV12-3 or TRBV12-4; 11 bases are shared with TRBD1. The CDR3 spans 14 residues. V dropped 5 bases and J dropped 4; count of bases not matched to a gene: 4. CDR3 residues: CASSRDRGRYEQYF. The CDR3 coding sequence is TGTGCCAGCAGTCGGGACAGGGGGAGGTACGAGCAGTACTTC.

The chain couples TRBV12-3 or TRBV12-4 to TRBJ2-7; D perhaps matches TRBD2 (6 bases). V shed 4 bases and J shed 3 bases, with 16 bases lying between them. There are 15 residues in the CDR3. The CDR3 nucleotides are TGTGCCAGCAGTTCCGAAGCGGGTCGGCTCTACGAGCAGTACTTC. Translated: CASSSEAGRLYEQYF.